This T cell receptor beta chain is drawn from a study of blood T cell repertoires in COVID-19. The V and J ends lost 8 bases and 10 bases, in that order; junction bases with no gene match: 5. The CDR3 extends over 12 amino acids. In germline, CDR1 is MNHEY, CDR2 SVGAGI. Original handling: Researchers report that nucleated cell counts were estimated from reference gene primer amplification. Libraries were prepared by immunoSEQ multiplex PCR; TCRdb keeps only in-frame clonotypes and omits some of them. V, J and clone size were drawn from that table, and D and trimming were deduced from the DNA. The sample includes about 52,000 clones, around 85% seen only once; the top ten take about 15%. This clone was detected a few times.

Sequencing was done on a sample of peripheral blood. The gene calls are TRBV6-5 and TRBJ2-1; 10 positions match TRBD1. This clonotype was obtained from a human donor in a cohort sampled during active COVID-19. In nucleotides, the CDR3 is TGTGCCAGCCGGACAGGGGGACGAGAGCAGTTCTTC. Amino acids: CASRTGGREQFF.